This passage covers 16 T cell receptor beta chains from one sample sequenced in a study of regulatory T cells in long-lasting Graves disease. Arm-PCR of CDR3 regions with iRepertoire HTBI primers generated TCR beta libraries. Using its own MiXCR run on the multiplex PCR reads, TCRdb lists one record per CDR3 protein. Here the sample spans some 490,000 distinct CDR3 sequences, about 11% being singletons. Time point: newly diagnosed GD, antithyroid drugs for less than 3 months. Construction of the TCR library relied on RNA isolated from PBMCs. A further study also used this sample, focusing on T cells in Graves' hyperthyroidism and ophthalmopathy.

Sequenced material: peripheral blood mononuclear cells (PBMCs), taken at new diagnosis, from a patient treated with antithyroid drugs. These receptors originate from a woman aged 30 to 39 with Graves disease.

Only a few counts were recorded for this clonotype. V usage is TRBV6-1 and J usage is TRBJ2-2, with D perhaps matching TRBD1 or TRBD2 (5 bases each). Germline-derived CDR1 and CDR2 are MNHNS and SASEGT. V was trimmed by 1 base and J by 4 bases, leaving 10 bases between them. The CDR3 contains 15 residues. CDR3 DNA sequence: TGTGCCAGCAGTGAAGAAGCAGGGAGCACCGGGGAGCTGTTTTTT. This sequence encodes CASSEEAGSTGELFF.

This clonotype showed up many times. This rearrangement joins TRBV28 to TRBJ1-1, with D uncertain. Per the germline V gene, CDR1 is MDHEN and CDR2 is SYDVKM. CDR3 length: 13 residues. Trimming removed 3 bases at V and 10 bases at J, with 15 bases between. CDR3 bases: TGTGCCAGCAGTTTCTCCCTTAGGGTTGGAGCTTTCTTT. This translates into CASSFSLRVGAFF.

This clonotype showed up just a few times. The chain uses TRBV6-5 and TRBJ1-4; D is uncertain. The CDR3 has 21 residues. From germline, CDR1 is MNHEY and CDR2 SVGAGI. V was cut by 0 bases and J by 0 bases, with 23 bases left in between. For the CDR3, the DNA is TGTGCCAGCAGTTACTCGATGCCTCGGGCCCACTCCCTTTCAACTAATGAAAAACTGTTTTTT. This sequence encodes CASSYSMPRAHSLSTNEKLFF.

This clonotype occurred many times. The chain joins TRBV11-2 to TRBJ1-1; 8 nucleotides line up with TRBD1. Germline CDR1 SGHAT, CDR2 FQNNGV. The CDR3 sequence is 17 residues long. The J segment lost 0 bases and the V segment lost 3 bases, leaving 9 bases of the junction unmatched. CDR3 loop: CASSFGQGRWVNTEAFF. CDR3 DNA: TGTGCCAGCAGCTTCGGACAGGGAAGGTGGGTGAACACTGAAGCTTTCTTT.

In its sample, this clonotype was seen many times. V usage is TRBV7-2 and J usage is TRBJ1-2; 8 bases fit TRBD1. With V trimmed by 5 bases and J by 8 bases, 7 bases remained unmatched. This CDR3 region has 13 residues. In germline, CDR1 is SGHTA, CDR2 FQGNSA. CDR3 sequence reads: CASSPDRERGYTF. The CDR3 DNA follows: TGTGCCAGCAGCCCGGACAGGGAGAGGGGCTACACCTTC.

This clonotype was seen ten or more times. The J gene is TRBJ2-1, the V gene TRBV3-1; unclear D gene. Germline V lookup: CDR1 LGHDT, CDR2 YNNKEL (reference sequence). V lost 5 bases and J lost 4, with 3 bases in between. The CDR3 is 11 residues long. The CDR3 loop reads CASSLYNEQFF. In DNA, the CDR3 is TGTGCCAGCAGCTTATACAATGAGCAGTTCTTC.

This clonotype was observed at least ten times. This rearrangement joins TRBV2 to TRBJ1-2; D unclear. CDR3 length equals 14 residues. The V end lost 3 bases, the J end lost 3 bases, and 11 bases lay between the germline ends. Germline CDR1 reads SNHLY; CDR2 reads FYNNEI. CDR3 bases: TGTGCCAGCAGTGAGGTGGGCAGCTACTATGGCTACACCTTC. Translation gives CASSEVGSYYGYTF. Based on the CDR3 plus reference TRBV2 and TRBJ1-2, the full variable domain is EPEVTQTPSHQVTQMGQEVILRCVPISNHLYFYWYRQILGQKVEFLVSFYNNEISEKSEIFDDQFSVERPDGSNFTLKIRSTKLEDSAMYFCASSEVGSYYGYTFGSGTRLTVV.

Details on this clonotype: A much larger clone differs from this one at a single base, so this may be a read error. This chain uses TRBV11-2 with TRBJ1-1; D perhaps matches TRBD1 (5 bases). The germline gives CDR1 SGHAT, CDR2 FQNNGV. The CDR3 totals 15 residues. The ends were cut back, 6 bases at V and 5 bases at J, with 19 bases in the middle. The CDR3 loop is CASRAWAGKGTEAFF. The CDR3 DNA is TGTGCCAGCAGGGCCTGGGCGGGAAAGGGGACTGAAGCTTTCTTT.

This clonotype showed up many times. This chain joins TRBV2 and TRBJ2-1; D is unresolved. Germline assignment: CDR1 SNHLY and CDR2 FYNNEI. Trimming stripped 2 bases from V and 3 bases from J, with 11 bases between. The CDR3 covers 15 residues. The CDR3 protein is CASSENGPVYNEQFF. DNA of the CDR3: TGTGCCAGCAGTGAAAATGGGCCTGTCTACAATGAGCAGTTCTTC.

The CDR3 is CSARVSGYGYTF. CDR3 DNA sequence: TGCAGTGCTAGAGTCTCAGGTTATGGCTACACCTTC. V and J are TRBV20-1 and TRBJ1-2; no definite D call. Germline loops: CDR1 DFQATT, CDR2 SNEGSKA (reference sequence). CDR3 length equals 12 residues. The ends were cut back, 1 base at V and 5 bases at J, with 8 bases in the middle.

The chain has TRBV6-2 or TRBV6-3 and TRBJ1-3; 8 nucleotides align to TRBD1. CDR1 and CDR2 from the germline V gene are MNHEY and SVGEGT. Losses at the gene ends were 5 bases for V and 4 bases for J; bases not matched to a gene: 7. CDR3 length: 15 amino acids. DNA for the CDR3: TGTGCCAGCAGTCCGACAGGGGCTGCCGGAAACACCATATATTTT. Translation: CASSPTGAAGNTIYF.

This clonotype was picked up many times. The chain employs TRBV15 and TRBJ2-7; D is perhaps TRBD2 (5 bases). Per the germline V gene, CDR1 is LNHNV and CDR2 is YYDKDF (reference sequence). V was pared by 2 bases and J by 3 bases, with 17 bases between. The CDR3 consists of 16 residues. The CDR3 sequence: CATSRKASGWDYEQYF. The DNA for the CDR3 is TGTGCCACCAGCAGAAAGGCAAGCGGTTGGGACTACGAGCAGTACTTC. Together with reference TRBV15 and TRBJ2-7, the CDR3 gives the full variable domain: DAMVIQNPRYQVTQFGKPVTLSCSQTLNHNVMYWYQQKSSQAPKLLFHYYDKDFNNEADTPDNFQSRRPNTSFCFLDIRSPGLGDTAMYLCATSRKASGWDYEQYFGPGTRLTVT.

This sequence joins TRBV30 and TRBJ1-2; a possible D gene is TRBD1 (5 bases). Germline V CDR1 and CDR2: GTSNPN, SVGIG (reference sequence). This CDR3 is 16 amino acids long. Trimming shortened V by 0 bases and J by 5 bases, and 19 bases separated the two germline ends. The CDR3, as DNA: TGTGCCTGGAGTGTACCCCAGGAGGGGCGCGAGTATGGCTACACCTTC. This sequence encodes CAWSVPQEGREYGYTF. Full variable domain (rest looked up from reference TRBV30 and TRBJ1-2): SQTIHQWPATLVQPVGSPLSLECTVEGTSNPNLYWYRQAAGRGLQLLFYSVGIGQISSEVPQNLSASRPQDRQFILSSKKLLLSDSGFYLCAWSVPQEGREYGYTFGSGTRLTVV.

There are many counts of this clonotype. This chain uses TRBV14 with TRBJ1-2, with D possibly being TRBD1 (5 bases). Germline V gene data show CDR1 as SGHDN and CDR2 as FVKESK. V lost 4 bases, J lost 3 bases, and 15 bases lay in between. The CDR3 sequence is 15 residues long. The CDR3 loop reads CASSLNQGMDYGYTF. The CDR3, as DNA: TGTGCCAGCAGCCTTAACCAGGGTATGGACTATGGCTACACCTTC.

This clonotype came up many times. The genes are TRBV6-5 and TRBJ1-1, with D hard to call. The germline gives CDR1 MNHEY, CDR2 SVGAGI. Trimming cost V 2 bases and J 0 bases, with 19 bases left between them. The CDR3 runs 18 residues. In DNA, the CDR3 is TGTGCCAGCAGTTACGACGCAGCTCACCCTCACATGAACACTGAAGCTTTCTTT. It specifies CASSYDAAHPHMNTEAFF.

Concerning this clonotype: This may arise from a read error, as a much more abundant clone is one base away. This CDR3 is CASSLTSGRVREQYF. DNA of the CDR3: TGTGCCAGCAGCTTGACTAGCGGGAGGGTACGGGAGCAGTACTTC. The chain links TRBV2 to TRBJ2-1; TRBD2 matches 14 bases. Gene TRBJ2-7 matches the end of the DNA better, so the J call may be wrong. This CDR3 is 15 amino acids long. The V gene's germline CDR1 is SNHLY and CDR2 FYNNEI.